The 6 T cell receptor beta chains listed next were all sequenced from one sample in a study of post-analysis software for immune sequencing data. Study-level results: TRBV5-6, TRBV5-1 and TRBV20-1 were among 4 or 5 TRBV segments more frequent in patients than controls.

These receptors have no known antigen. Libraries were made from TCR beta cDNA, and they carried unique molecular identifiers. TCRdb re-derived calls from the PCR reads in MiXCR, one entry per CDR3 protein. The profile shows about 540,000 distinct CDR3 sequences, approximately 34% of them singletons. The material sequenced was blood. These receptors all stem from a girl aged 2 to 17 with multiple sclerosis.

This clonotype turned up a few times. V is TRBV29-1 and J is TRBJ2-3, with D maybe TRBD2 (5 bases). The CDR3 totals 15 residues. Germline CDR1 reads SQVTM; CDR2 reads ANQGSEA. V was trimmed by 6 bases and J by 1 base, leaving 17 bases between them. CDR3 sequence: CSVPVRGSGTDTQYF. CDR3 DNA sequence: TGCAGCGTCCCGGTCCGGGGATCCGGCACAGATACGCAGTATTTT.

This clonotype showed up just once. This chain links TRBV5-5 with TRBJ2-1; D uncertain. The CDR3 extends over 14 amino acids. The germline CDR1 and CDR2 sequences are SGHKS and YYEKEE (reference sequence). V dropped 1 base and J dropped 8 bases, with 13 bases sitting between them. The CDR3 sequence: CASSLRASPDEQFF. CDR3 nucleotide sequence: TGTGCCAGCAGCTTGAGGGCGAGCCCCGATGAGCAGTTCTTC.

This rearrangement joins TRBV10-3 to TRBJ1-1; the match to TRBD1 covers 8 bases. This CDR3 has 14 residues. V lost 4 bases, J lost 1 base, and 2 bases stayed unmatched. Germline V gene data show CDR1 as ENHRY and CDR2 as SYGVKD. The DNA of the CDR3 is TGTGCCATCAGTGCAGACAGGGGGAACACTGAAGCTTTCTTT. This translates into CAISADRGNTEAFF.

The chain uses TRBV5-1 and TRBJ2-5; 7 bases line up with TRBD1. Gene TRBJ2-7 matches the end of the DNA better, so the J call may be wrong. Germline V gives CDR1 SGHRS, CDR2 YFSETQ. The CDR3 is 15 residues long. CDR3 protein: CASRRGIGGNYEQYF. The CDR3 DNA reads as TGCGCCAGCAGAAGGGGGATAGGGGGCAACTACGAGCAGTACTTC.

The gene calls are TRBV20-1 and TRBJ1-6; no firm D call. Germline CDR1 is DFQATT and CDR2 is SNEGSKA (reference sequence). The CDR3 length is 16 residues. Trimming took off 3 bases at V and 0 bases at J, with 12 bases between the two ends. CDR3: CSASWFRSSYNSPLHF. The CDR3 DNA follows: TGCAGTGCTAGTTGGTTCAGGAGCTCCTATAATTCACCCCTCCACTTT.

The V gene is TRBV7-9, the J gene TRBJ2-1; TRBD2 matches at 7 bases. The CDR3 runs to 14 residues. The germline V gene encodes CDR1 SEHNR and CDR2 FQNEAQ (reference sequence). J was trimmed by 1 base and V by 10 bases; bases with no gene match: 7. The CDR3 sequence is CATRGAGSYNEQFF. CDR3 DNA sequence: TGTGCCACGAGAGGAGCGGGATCCTACAATGAGCAGTTCTTC.